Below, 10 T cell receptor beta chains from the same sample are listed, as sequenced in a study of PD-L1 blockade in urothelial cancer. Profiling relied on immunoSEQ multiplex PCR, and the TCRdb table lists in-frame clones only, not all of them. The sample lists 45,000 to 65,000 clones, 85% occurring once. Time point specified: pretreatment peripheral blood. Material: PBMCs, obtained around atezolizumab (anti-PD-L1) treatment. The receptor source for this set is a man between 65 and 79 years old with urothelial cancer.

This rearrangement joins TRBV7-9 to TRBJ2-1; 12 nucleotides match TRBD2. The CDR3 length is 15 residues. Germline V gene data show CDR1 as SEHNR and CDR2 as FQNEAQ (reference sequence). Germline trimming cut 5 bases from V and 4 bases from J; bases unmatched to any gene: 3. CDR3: CASSVGTSGYNEQFF. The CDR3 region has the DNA TGTGCCAGCAGCGTAGGGACTAGCGGGTACAATGAGCAGTTCTTC.

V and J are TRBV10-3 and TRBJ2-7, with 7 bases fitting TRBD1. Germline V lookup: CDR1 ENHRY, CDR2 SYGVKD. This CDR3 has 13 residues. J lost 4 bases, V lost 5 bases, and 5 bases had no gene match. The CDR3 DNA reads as TGTGCCATCAGTAACGGACAGGCATACGAGCAGTACTTC. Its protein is CAISNGQAYEQYF.

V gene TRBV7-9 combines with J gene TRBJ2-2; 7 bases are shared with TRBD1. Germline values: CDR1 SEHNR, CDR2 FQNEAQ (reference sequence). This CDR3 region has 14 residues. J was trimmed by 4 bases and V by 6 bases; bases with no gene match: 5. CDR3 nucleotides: TGTGCCAGCAGTCGGGACAGCTCCACCGGGGAGCTGTTTTTT. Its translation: CASSRDSSTGELFF. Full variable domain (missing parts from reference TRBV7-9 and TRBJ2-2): DTGVSQNPRHKITKRGQNVTFRCDPISEHNRLYWYRQTLGQGPEFLTYFQNEAQLEKSRLLSDRFSAERPKGSFSTLEIQRTEQGDSAMYLCASSRDSSTGELFFGEGSRLTVL.

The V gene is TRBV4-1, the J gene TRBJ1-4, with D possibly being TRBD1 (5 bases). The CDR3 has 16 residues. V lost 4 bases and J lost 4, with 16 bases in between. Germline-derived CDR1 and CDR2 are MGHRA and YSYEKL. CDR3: CASSRPEGQVNEKLFF. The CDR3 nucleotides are TGCGCCAGCAGCCGCCCGGAGGGGCAGGTTAATGAAAAACTGTTTTTT.

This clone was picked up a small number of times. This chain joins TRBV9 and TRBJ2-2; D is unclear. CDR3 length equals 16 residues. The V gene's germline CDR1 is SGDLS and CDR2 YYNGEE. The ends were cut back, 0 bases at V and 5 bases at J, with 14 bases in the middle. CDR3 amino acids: CASSVGNPLETGELFF. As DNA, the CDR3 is TGTGCCAGCAGCGTAGGTAACCCGTTAGAAACCGGGGAGCTGTTTTTT.

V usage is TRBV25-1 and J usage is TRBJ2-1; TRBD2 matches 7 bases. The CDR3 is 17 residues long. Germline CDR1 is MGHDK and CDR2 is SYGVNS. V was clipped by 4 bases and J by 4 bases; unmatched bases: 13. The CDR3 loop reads CASSAWGRGRNYNEQFF. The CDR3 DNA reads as TGTGCCAGCAGTGCCTGGGGTCGCGGGAGAAATTACAATGAGCAGTTCTTC.

The CDR3 sequence: CASTLDSYPNQPQHF. As DNA, the CDR3 is TGTGCCAGTACCCTAGACAGCTACCCAAATCAGCCCCAGCATTTT. The rearrangement joins TRBV19 to TRBJ1-5; D possibly corresponds to TRBD1 (5 bases). The CDR3 sequence is 15 residues long. With 7 bases removed from V and 4 bases from J, the gap between germline ends came to 17 bases. CDR1 is LNHDA and CDR2 is SQIVND in the germline V gene (reference sequence).

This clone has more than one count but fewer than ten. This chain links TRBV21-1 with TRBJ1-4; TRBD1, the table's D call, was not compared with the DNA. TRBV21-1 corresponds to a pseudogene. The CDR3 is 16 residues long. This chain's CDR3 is CASSHRTLTGYEKLFF. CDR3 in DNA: TGTGCCAGCAGCCATCGTACGCTCACAGGGTATGAAAAACTGTTTTTT.

In DNA, the CDR3 is TGTGCCAGTAGTCCAATCCCCACAGGGAGTCAGCCCCAGCATTTT. Translating it yields CASSPIPTGSQPQHF. The V gene is TRBV19, the J gene TRBJ1-5, with a possible D match to TRBD1 (6 bases). Germline V gene data show CDR1 as LNHDA and CDR2 as SQIVND (reference sequence). V lost 5 bases to trimming and J lost 6 bases, with 17 bases between them. The CDR3 is 15 amino acids.

The CDR3 DNA is TGCGCCAGCAGCCCGGGACAGGGGGCCCACAATGAGCAGTTCTTC. This gives the protein CASSPGQGAHNEQFF. This sequence joins TRBV5-1 and TRBJ2-1; 12 positions agree with TRBD1. The CDR3 contains 15 residues. Unmatched junction bases numbered 4, after V lost 4 bases and J lost 5 bases. From germline, CDR1 is SGHRS and CDR2 YFSETQ.